The 19 T cell receptor beta chains given below trace back to one sample, sequenced in a study of molecular identifiers for immune sequencing clone quantification. TCRdb re-derived calls from the PCR reads in MiXCR, one entry per CDR3 protein. The repertoire consists of under 65,000 distinct CDR3 sequences, with roughly 24% occurring once and the leading ten covering about 2%. What was sequenced was naive CD8+ T cells from blood, with Jurkat cell RNA spiked in. The subset here: FACS-sorted CD8+CD4-CCR7+CD45RA+ naive T cells. The receptor source for this set is a human donor in good health. Some libraries in this study had Jurkat cell RNA spiked in.

Worth noting for this clonotype: A read error may explain this, as a much larger clone is one base away. V gene TRBV6-5 combines with J gene TRBJ2-2; no clear D gene. The germline V and J ends were trimmed by 4 bases and 6 bases, with 18 bases remaining between them. The CDR3 covers 16 residues. CDR1 and CDR2 (germline): MNHEY, SVGAGI. CDR3 region: CASSSRLNVRPGELFF. CDR3 in DNA: TGTGCCAGCAGTTCCAGACTCAACGTGAGACCCGGGGAGCTGTTTTTT.

This clonotype has at least ten counts. V and J are TRBV18 and TRBJ2-3, with a tentative D call TRBD2 (5 bases). Germline assignment: CDR1 KGHSH and CDR2 LQKENI. V gave up 0 bases and J gave up 2 bases, with 9 bases separating them. The CDR3 runs to 15 residues. CDR3 nucleotides: TGTGCCAGCTCACCACCGGGAGACCCCACAGATACGCAGTATTTT. It codes for CASSPPGDPTDTQYF.

This clonotype was recorded a few times. This rearrangement joins TRBV3-1 to TRBJ2-3; 9 bases fit TRBD1. Germline loops: CDR1 LGHDT, CDR2 YNNKEL (reference sequence). The V segment lost 4 bases and the J segment 4 bases; nucleotides outside the gene matches: 6. This CDR3 region has 15 residues. Here the CDR3 reads CASSRGQGMADTQYF. As DNA, the CDR3 is TGTGCCAGCAGCCGAGGACAGGGGATGGCAGATACGCAGTATTTT.

This clonotype was seen a single time. This may arise from a read error, as a much more abundant clone is one base away. The chain recombines TRBV27 with TRBJ2-5; 12 bases fit TRBD2. V dropped 4 bases and J dropped 0; count of bases not matched to a gene: 3. There are 16 residues in the CDR3. The V gene's germline CDR1 is MNHEY and CDR2 SMNVEV (reference sequence). The CDR3: CASSSGLAGHQETQYF. CDR3 in DNA: TGTGCCAGCAGTTCAGGACTAGCGGGGCACCAAGAGACCCAGTACTTC.

This rearrangement joins TRBV5-1 to TRBJ2-5; 10 nucleotides agree with TRBD2. Germline assignment: CDR1 SGHRS and CDR2 YFSETQ. This CDR3 spans 16 amino acids. V lost 1 base to trimming and J lost 7 bases; unmatched junction nucleotides: 10. The CDR3 sequence: CASSLFSGGSEGTQYF. The CDR3, as DNA: TGCGCCAGCAGCTTGTTTAGCGGGGGGTCGGAAGGGACCCAGTACTTC.

This clonotype was counted ten times or more. The chain is built from TRBV5-4 and TRBJ1-1; 8 nucleotides agree with TRBD1. The germline V gene encodes CDR1 SGHNT and CDR2 YYREEE (reference sequence). The CDR3 extends over 16 amino acids. After removal of 4 bases from V and 0 bases from J, the junction contained 8 bases not matched to a gene. CDR3 region: CASSLGQGVMNTEAFF. CDR3 nucleotides: TGTGCCAGCAGCCTAGGACAGGGTGTCATGAACACTGAAGCTTTCTTT.

This clonotype was counted many times. The chain has TRBV6-2 or TRBV6-3 and TRBJ2-7; D unresolved. Germline CDR1 is MNHEY and CDR2 is SVGEGT. The V end lost 7 bases, the J end lost 2 bases, and 15 bases lay between the germline ends. CDR3 size: 14 residues. The CDR3 loop reads CASKIWTGPYEQYF. The CDR3 DNA is TGTGCCAGCAAGATTTGGACGGGTCCCTACGAGCAGTACTTC.

Of note for this clonotype: It may be a read error: a sequence one base away is much more abundant. V gene TRBV6-6 combines with J gene TRBJ1-5; no definite D call. V dropped 4 bases and J dropped 6 bases, with 10 bases sitting between them. The CDR3 runs to 13 residues. The germline V gene has CDR1 MNHNY and CDR2 SVGAGI (reference sequence). This CDR3 is CASSSPGCQPQHF. Written as DNA, the CDR3 is TGTGCCAGCAGTTCCCCGGGCTGTCAGCCCCAGCATTTT.

A word on this clonotype: A much larger clone lies a single base off, so this may be a read error. The genes are TRBV19 and TRBJ2-7; the match to TRBD1 covers 9 bases. Trimming took 3 bases from V and 1 from J; bases not matched to a gene: 7. The germline gives CDR1 LNHDA, CDR2 SQIVND (reference sequence). CDR3 length: 16 residues. The CDR3 spells CASSIPFGTGSYEQYF. CDR3 DNA: TGTGCCAGTAGTATTCCCTTCGGGACAGGGTCCTACGAGCAGTACTTC.

This clonotype has ten or more counts. The chain is built from TRBV24-1 and TRBJ1-5; no reliable D call. The germline CDR1 and CDR2 sequences are KGHDR and SFDVKD. The length of the CDR3 is 13 residues. Trimming stripped 2 bases from V and 4 bases from J, with 5 bases between. CDR3 amino acids: CATSDYENQPQHF. CDR3 nucleotide sequence: TGTGCCACCAGTGATTATGAGAATCAGCCCCAGCATTTT.

In the case of this clonotype: It may be a read error: a sequence one base away is much more abundant. The chain carries TRBV27 and TRBJ2-2; 7 nucleotides align to TRBD1. CDR1 and CDR2 from the germline V gene are MNHEY and SMNVEV (reference sequence). This CDR3 spans 16 amino acids. Unmatched junction bases numbered 9, after V lost 8 bases and J lost 0 bases. CDR3 loop: CASSGTVSPNTGELFF. In DNA form, the CDR3 reads TGTGCCAGCTCCGGGACAGTTTCTCCGAACACCGGGGAGCTGTTTTTT.

The V call is TRBV20-1, the J call TRBJ1-4; the D is unclear. Germline V gene lookup returns CDR1 DFQATT and CDR2 SNEGSKA (reference sequence). CDR3 length: 15 amino acids. V was shortened by 6 bases and J by 6 bases, with 20 bases between the two germline ends. CDR3 sequence: CSAQLRTLEYEKLFF. The CDR3 DNA is TGCAGTGCGCAACTACGGACCTTAGAATATGAAAAACTGTTTTTT.

In its sample, this clonotype was seen many times. The chain joins TRBV4-1 to TRBJ2-7; D tentatively fits TRBD1 or TRBD2 (6 bases each). V was shortened by 3 bases and J by 2 bases, with 11 bases between the two germline ends. The V gene's germline CDR1 is MGHRA and CDR2 YSYEKL. The CDR3 extends over 14 amino acids. The CDR3 protein is CASSHTGRTYEQYF. The CDR3 DNA is TGCGCCAGCAGCCATACAGGGAGGACCTACGAGCAGTACTTC.

Concerning this clonotype: This may be a read error: a much more frequent sequence differs by one nucleotide. This chain uses TRBV12-3 or TRBV12-4 with TRBJ2-7; 8 nucleotides line up with TRBD1. There are 14 residues in the CDR3. Trimming at V came to 7 bases and at J to 9 bases, leaving 14 bases not matched to a gene. The CDR3 spells CASTLGTGVHAQYF. The CDR3 coding sequence is TGTGCCAGCACCCTGGGGACAGGAGTCCACGCGCAGTACTTC.

At least ten counts were recorded for this clonotype. V gene TRBV6-1 combines with J gene TRBJ2-3; 10 bases match TRBD1. The J segment lost 2 bases and the V segment lost 3 bases, leaving 2 bases of the junction unmatched. Germline values: CDR1 MNHNS, CDR2 SASEGT. The CDR3 is 15 amino acids. The CDR3 sequence is CASSDGTGDTDTQYF. The CDR3 bases are TGTGCCAGCAGTGACGGGACAGGGGACACAGATACGCAGTATTTT.

As regards this clonotype: Compared with germline, one end of the junction differs, possibly owing to a read error. The rearrangement links TRBV4-2 to TRBJ2-2; a possible D gene is TRBD2 (5 bases). Germline loops: CDR1 LGHNA, CDR2 YNFKEQ. The CDR3 loop spans 14 amino acids. CDR3 coding DNA: TGTGCCAGCCGCCTGGGCTCGAACACCGGGGAGCTGTATTTT. This translates into CASRLGSNTGELYF.

This clonotype was seen a few times. A much bigger clone sits one base away, suggesting this may be a read error. This chain uses TRBV6-2 or TRBV6-3 with TRBJ2-5, with 7 bases matching TRBD2. Trimming removed 5 bases from V and 1 base from J; junction bases left unmatched: 4. In germline, CDR1 is MNHEY, CDR2 SVGEGT. The CDR3 has 14 residues. CDR3 region: CASSRAGLQETQYF. The CDR3 DNA follows: TGTGCCAGCAGTCGAGCGGGACTCCAAGAGACCCAGTACTTC.

The table lists this clonotype with many counts. The chain couples TRBV9 to TRBJ2-3; 9 bases line up with TRBD2. This CDR3 is 17 amino acids long. The V and J ends lost 4 bases and 2 bases, in that order; junction bases with no gene match: 11. Germline-derived CDR1 and CDR2 are SGDLS and YYNGEE. This CDR3 is CASSLASLAGTTDTQYF. In DNA form, the CDR3 reads TGTGCCAGCAGCCTCGCGAGTCTAGCGGGGACCACAGATACGCAGTATTTT.

To note about this clonotype: This sequence may be a read error, since a much larger clone differs from it by one base. V is TRBV6-5 and J is TRBJ2-5; 7 positions agree with TRBD2. Germline-derived CDR1 and CDR2 are MNHEY and SVGAGI. The CDR3 consists of 15 residues. The DNA of the CDR3 is TGTGCCGGCAGTTATGGCGGGGGTCCCCAAGAGACCCAGTACTTC. Translating gives CAGSYGGGPQETQYF.